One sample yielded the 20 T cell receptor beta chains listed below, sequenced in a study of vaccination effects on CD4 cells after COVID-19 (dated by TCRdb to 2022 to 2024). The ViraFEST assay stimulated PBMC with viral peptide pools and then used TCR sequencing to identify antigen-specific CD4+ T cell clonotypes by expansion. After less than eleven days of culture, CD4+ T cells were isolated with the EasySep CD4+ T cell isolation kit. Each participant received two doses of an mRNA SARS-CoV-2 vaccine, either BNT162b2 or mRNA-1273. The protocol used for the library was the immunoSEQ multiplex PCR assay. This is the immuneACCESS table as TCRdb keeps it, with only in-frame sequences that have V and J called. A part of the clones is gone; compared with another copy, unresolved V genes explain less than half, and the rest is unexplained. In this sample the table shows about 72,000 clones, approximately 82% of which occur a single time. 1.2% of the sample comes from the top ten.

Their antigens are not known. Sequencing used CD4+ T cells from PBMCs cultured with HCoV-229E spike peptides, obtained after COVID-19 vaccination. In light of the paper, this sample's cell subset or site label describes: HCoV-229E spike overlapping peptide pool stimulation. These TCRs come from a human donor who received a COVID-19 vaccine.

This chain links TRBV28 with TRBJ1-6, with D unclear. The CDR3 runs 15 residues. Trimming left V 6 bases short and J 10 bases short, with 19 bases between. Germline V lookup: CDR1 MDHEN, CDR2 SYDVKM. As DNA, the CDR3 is TGTGCCAGCAGGGTAGCGGGAGGGAAAAACTCACCCCTCCACTTT. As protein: CASRVAGGKNSPLHF.

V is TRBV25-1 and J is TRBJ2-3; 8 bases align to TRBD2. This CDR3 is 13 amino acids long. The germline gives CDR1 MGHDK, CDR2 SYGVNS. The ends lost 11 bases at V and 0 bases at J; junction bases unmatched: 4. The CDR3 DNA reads TGTGCCTGCCAGCGGGGGAGCACAGATACGCAGTATTTT. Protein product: CACQRGSTDTQYF.

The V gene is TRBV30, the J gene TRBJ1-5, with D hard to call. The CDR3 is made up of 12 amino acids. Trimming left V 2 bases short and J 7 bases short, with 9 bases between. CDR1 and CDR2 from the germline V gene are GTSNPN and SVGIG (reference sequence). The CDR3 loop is CAWSSTAQPQHF. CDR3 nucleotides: TGTGCCTGGAGTTCCACCGCGCAGCCCCAGCATTTT.

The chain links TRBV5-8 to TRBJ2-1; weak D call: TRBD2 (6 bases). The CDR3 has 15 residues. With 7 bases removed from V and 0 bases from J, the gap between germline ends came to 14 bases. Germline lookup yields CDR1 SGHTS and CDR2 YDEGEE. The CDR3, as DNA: TGTGCCAGCCCAAGCGACGGGAGCTCCTACAATGAGCAGTTCTTC. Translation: CASPSDGSSYNEQFF.

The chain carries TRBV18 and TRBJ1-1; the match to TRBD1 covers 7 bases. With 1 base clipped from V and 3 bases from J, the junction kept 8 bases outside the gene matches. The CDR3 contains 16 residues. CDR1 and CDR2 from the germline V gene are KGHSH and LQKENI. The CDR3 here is CASSPRQGAKDTEAFF. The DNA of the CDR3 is TGTGCCAGCTCACCACGACAGGGTGCAAAGGACACTGAAGCTTTCTTT.

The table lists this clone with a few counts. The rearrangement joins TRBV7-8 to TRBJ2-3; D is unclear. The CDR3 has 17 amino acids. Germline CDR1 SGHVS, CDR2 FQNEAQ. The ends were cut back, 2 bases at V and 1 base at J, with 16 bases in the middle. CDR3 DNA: TGTGCCAGCAGCTTACGGTTGATCGGAACTCGCACAGATACGCAGTATTTT. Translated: CASSLRLIGTRTDTQYF.

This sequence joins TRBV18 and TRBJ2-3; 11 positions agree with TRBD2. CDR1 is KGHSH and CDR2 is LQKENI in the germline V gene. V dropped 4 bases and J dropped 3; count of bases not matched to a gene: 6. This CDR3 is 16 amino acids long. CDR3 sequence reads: CASSLPGLAATDTQYF. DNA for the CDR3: TGTGCCAGCTCACTGCCGGGACTAGCGGCAACAGATACGCAGTATTTT.

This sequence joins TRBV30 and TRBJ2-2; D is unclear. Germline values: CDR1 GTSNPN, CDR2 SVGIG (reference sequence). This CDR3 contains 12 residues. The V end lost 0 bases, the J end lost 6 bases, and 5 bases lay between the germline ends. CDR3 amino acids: CAWSVFPGELFF. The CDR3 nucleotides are TGTGCCTGGAGTGTTTTTCCCGGGGAGCTGTTTTTT.

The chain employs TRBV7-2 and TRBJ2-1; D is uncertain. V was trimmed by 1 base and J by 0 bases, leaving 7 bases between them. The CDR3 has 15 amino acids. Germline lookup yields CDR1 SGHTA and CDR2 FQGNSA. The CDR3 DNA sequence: TGTGCCAGCAGCTTAGGGCTCCTCTCCTACAATGAGCAGTTCTTC. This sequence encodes CASSLGLLSYNEQFF.

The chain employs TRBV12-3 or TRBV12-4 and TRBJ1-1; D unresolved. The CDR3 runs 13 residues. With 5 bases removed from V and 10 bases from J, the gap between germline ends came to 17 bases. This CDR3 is CASSLRHGPGAFF. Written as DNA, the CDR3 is TGTGCCAGCAGTCTACGACACGGACCGGGAGCTTTCTTT.

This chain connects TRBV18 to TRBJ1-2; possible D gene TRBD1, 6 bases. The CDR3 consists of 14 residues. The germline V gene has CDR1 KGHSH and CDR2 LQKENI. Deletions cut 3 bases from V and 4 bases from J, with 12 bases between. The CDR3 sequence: CASSPLDSPYGYTF. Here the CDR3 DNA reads TGTGCCAGCTCACCCTTGGACAGTCCCTATGGCTACACCTTC.

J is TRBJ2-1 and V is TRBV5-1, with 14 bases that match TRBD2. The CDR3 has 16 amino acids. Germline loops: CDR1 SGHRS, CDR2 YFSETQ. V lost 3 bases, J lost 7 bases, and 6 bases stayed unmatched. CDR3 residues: CASSSTSGGAGNEQFF. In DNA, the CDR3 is TGCGCCAGCAGCTCGACTAGCGGGGGGGCTGGGAATGAGCAGTTCTTC.

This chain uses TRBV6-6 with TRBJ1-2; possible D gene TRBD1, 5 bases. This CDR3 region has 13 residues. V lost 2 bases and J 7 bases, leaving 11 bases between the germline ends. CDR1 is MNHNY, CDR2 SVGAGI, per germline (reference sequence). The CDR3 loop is CASSYEGLGGYTF. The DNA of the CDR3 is TGTGCCAGCAGTTACGAGGGACTCGGTGGCTACACCTTC.

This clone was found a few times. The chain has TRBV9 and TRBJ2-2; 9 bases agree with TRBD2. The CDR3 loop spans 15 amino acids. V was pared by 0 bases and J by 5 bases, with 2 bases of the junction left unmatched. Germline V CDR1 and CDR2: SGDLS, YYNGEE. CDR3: CASSVEAGGTGELFF. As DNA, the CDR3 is TGTGCCAGCAGCGTAGAAGCGGGGGGTACCGGGGAGCTGTTTTTT.

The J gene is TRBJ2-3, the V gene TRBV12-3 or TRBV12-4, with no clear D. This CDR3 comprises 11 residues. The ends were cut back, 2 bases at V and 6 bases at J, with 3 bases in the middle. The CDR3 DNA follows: TGTGCCAGCAGTTTAACGGATACGCAGTATTTT. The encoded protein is CASSLTDTQYF.

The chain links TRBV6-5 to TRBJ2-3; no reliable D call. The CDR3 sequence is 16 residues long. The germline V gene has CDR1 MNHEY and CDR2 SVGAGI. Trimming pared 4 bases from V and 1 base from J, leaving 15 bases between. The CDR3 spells CASSFSPDAGTDTQYF. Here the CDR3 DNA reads TGTGCCAGCAGTTTCTCCCCCGACGCTGGCACAGATACGCAGTATTTT.

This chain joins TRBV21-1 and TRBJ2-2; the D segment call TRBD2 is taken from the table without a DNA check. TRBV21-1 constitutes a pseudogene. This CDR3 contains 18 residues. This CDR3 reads CASSAPKDSGENTGELFF. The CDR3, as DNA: TGTGCCAGCAGCGCCCCCAAGGATAGCGGGGAGAACACCGGGGAGCTGTTTTTT.

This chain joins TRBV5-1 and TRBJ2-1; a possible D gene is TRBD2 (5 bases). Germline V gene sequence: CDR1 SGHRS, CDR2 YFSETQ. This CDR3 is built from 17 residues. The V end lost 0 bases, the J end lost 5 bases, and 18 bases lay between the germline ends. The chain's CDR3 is CASSLVYGLAVDNEQFF. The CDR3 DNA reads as TGCGCCAGCAGCTTGGTTTATGGGCTAGCCGTAGACAATGAGCAGTTCTTC.

The DNA of the CDR3 is TGTGCCAGCAGACCCTATGTGGGGGGGGATGGCTACACCTTC. This translates into CASRPYVGGDGYTF. J is TRBJ1-2 and V is TRBV28; perhaps TRBD1 as D (5 bases). CDR1 and CDR2 from the germline V gene are MDHEN and SYDVKM. V was trimmed by 6 bases and J by 6 bases, leaving 17 bases between them. The CDR3 contains 14 residues.

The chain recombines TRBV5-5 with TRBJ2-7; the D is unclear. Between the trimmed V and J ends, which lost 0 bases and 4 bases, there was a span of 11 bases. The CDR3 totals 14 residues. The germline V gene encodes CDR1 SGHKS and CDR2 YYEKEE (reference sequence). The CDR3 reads CASSLEGVLYEQYV. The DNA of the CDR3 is TGTGCCAGCAGCTTGGAAGGAGTATTATACGAGCAGTACGTC.